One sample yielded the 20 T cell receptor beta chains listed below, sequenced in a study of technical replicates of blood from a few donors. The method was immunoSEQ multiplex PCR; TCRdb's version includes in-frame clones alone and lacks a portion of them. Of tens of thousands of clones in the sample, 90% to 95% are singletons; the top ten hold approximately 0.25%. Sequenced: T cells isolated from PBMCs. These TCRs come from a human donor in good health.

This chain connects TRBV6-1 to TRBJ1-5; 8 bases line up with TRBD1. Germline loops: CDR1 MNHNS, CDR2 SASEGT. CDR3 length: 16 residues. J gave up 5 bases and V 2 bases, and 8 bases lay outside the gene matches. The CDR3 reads CASSEYPGGAYQPQHF. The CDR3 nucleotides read TGTGCCAGCAGTGAATACCCAGGGGGCGCGTATCAGCCCCAGCATTTT.

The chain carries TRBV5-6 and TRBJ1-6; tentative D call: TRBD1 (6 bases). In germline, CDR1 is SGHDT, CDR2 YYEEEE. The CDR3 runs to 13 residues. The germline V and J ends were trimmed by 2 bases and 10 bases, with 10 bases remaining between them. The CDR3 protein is CASSLNGQSPLHF. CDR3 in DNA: TGTGCCAGCAGCTTAAATGGACAGTCACCCCTCCACTTT.

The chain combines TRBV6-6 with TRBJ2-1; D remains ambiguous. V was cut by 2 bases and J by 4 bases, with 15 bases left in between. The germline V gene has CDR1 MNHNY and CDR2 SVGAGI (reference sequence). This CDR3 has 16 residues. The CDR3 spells CASSYNGGASYNEQFF. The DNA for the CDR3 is TGTGCCAGCAGTTACAACGGCGGAGCCTCGTACAATGAGCAGTTCTTC.

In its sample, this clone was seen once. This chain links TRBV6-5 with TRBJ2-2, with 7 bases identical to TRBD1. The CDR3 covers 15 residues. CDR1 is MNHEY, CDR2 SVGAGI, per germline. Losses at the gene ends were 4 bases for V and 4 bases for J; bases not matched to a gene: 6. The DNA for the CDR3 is TGTGCCAGCAGTTTACAGGGGTCGGGCACCGGGGAGCTGTTTTTT. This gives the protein CASSLQGSGTGELFF.

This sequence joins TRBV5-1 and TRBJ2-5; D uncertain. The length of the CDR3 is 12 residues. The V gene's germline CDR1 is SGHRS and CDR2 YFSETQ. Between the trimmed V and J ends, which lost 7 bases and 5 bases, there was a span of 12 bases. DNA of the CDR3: TGCGCCAGCTATTCCAACCGGGAGACCCAGTACTTC. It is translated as CASYSNRETQYF.

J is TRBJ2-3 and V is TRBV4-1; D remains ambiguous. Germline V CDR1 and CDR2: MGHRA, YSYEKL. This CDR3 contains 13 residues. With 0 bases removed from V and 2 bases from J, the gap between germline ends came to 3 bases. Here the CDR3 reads CASSQDNTDTQYF. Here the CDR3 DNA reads TGCGCCAGCAGCCAAGACAACACAGATACGCAGTATTTT.

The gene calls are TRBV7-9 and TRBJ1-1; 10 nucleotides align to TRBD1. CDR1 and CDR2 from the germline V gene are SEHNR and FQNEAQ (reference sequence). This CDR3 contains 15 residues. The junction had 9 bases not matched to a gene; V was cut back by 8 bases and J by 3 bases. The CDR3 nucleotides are TGTGCCAGCGGTCAGACAGGGGGCGCCGACACTGAAGCTTTCTTT. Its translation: CASGQTGGADTEAFF.

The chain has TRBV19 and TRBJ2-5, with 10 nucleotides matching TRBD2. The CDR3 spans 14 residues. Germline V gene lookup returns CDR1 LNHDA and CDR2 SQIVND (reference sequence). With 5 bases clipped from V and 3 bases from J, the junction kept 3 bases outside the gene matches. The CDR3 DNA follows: TGTGCCAGTAGTTGGACTAGCGGTAAAGAGACCCAGTACTTC. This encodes CASSWTSGKETQYF.

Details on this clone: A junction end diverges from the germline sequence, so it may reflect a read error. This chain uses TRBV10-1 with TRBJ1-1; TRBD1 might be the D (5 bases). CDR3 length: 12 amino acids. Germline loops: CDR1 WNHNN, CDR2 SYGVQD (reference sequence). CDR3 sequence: CASRGGAFESFF. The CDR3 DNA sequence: TGCGCCTCAAGGGGAGGTGCATTTGAATCTTTCTTT.

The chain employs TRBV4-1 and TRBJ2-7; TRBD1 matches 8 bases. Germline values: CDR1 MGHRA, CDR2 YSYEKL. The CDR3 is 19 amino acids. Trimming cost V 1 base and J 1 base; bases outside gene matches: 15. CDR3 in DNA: TGCGCCAGCAGCCAAGTAATGGGCCGTGGGGACAGGCGATCCTACGAGCAGTACTTC. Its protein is CASSQVMGRGDRRSYEQYF.

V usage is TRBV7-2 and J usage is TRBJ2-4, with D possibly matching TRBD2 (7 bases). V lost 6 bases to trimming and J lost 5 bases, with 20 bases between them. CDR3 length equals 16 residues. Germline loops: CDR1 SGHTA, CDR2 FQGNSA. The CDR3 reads CASRRKGGAFENIQYF. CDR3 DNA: TGTGCCAGCAGACGAAAGGGGGGGGCTTTCGAAAACATTCAGTACTTC.

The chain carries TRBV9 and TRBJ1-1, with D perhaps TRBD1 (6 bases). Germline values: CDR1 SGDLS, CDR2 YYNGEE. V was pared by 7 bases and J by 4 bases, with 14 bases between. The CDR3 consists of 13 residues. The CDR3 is CASARGEGTEAFF. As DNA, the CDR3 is TGTGCCAGCGCGAGGGGGGAGGGCACTGAAGCTTTCTTT.

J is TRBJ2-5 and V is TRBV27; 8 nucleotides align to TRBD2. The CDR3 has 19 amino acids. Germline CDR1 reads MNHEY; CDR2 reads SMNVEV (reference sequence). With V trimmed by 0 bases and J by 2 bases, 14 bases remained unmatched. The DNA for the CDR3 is TGTGCCAGCAGTTTATCACTCGGCGGGGCGGGGGGTCATCAAGAGACCCAGTACTTC. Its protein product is CASSLSLGGAGGHQETQYF.

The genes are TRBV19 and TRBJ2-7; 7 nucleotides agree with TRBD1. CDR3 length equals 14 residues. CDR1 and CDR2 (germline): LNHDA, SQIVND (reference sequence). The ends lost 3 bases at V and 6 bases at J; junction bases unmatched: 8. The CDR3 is CASSMTGRVSEQYF. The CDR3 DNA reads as TGTGCCAGTAGTATGACAGGGCGGGTCAGCGAGCAGTACTTC.

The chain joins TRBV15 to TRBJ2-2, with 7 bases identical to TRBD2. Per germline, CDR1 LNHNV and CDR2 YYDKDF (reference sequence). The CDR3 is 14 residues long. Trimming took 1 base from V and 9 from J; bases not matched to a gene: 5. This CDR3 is CATSRAREDRELFF. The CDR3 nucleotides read TGTGCCACCAGCAGAGCCCGGGAGGACCGGGAGCTGTTTTTT.

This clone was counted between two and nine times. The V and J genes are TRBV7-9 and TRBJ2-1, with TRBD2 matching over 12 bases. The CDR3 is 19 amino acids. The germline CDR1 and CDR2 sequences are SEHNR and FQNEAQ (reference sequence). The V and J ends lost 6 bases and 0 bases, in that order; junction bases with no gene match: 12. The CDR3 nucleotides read TGTGCCAGCAGGGATCCGGGACTAGCGGGTTCGAGCTCCTACAATGAGCAGTTCTTC. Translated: CASRDPGLAGSSSYNEQFF.

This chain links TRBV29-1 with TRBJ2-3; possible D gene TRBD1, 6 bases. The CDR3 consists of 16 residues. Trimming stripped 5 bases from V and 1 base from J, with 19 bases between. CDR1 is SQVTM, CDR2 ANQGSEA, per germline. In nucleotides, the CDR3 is TGCAGCGTTTCCCTCCTTGGGGGCAGGGGCACAGATACGCAGTATTTT. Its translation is CSVSLLGGRGTDTQYF.

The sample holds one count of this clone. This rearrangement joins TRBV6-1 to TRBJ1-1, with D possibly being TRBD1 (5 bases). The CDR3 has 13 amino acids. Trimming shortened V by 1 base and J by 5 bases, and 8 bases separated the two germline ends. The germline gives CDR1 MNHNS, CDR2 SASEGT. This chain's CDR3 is CASSEGQMTEAFF. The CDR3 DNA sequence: TGTGCCAGCAGTGAAGGACAGATGACTGAAGCTTTCTTT.

The CDR3 loop reads CASSSPREDSYEQYF. CDR3 sequence (DNA): TGTGCCAGCAGTTCCCCCCGGGAAGACTCCTACGAGCAGTACTTC. The chain combines TRBV6-5 with TRBJ2-7; a possible D gene is TRBD2 (5 bases). Trimming shortened V by 4 bases and J by 0 bases, and 13 bases separated the two germline ends. The CDR3 extends over 15 amino acids. The germline V gene encodes CDR1 MNHEY and CDR2 SVGAGI.

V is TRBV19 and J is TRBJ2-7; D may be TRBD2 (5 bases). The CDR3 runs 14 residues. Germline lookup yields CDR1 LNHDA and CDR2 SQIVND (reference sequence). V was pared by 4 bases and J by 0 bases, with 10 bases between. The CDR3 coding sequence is TGTGCCAGTAGTACGGCTGGGAGCTCCTACGAGCAGTACTTC. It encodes CASSTAGSSYEQYF.